A single sample is the source of the 6 T cell receptor beta chains below, sequenced in a study of blood T cell repertoires in COVID-19. Generated by immunoSEQ multiplex PCR, the TCRdb table keeps only in-frame clones and is missing some. The sample has 160,000 or so clones, over 75% seen once. What was sequenced was PBMCs or T cells enriched from blood (not recorded which). These receptor sequences come from a man aged 35 to 55 who had recovered from COVID-19.

The chain couples TRBV25-1 to TRBJ1-2, with D perhaps TRBD1 (5 bases). The CDR3 spans 16 residues. V was clipped by 3 bases and J by 0 bases, with 14 bases between them. Looked up from germline, CDR1 is MGHDK and CDR2 is SYGVNS. CDR3: CASSEGGTGSNYGYTF. The DNA for the CDR3 is TGTGCCAGCAGTGAGGGTGGGACTGGCTCTAACTATGGCTACACCTTC.

This chain uses TRBV2 with TRBJ2-6; the D gene is possibly TRBD1 (5 bases). Between the trimmed V and J ends, which lost 7 bases and 0 bases, there was a span of 13 bases. Germline CDR1 SNHLY, CDR2 FYNNEI. The CDR3 consists of 16 residues. The CDR3 nucleotides read TGTGCCAGCAAGATGACAGCCTCCTCTGGGGCCAACGTCCTGACTTTC. The encoded protein is CASKMTASSGANVLTF. The full variable domain, rest sourced from reference TRBV2 and TRBJ2-6, is EPEVTQTPSHQVTQMGQEVILRCVPISNHLYFYWYRQILGQKVEFLVSFYNNEISEKSEIFDDQFSVERPDGSNFTLKIRSTKLEDSAMYFCASKMTASSGANVLTFGAGSRLTVL.

By frequency in the sample, this clone is medium-sized. The gene calls are TRBV10-2 and TRBJ2-3; the match to TRBD1 covers 10 bases. With V trimmed by 2 bases and J by 6 bases, 11 bases remained unmatched. The length of the CDR3 is 17 residues. Germline CDR1 is WSHSY and CDR2 is SAAADI. CDR3 region: CASSEPGQGSPGDTQYF. As DNA, the CDR3 is TGCGCCAGCAGTGAGCCGGGACAGGGGAGCCCGGGGGATACGCAGTATTTT.

The J gene is TRBJ2-5, the V gene TRBV4-1, with 7 nucleotides matching TRBD1. After removal of 0 bases from V and 5 bases from J, the junction contained 6 bases not matched to a gene. Germline-derived CDR1 and CDR2 are MGHRA and YSYEKL. The CDR3 consists of 15 residues. CDR3 coding DNA: TGCGCCAGCAGCCAAGAAGGGGCCAGGGGGGAGACCCAGTACTTC. It encodes CASSQEGARGETQYF.

The table lists this clone with a count of one. The chain links TRBV2 to TRBJ2-3; D not certain. Trimming shortened V by 6 bases and J by 10 bases, and 11 bases separated the two germline ends. The CDR3 spans 11 residues. The germline V gene encodes CDR1 SNHLY and CDR2 FYNNEI. CDR3 sequence (DNA): TGTGCCAGCAGGGTCGAGTTGGCGCAGTATTTT. Protein sequence: CASRVELAQYF.

The chain recombines TRBV19 with TRBJ1-4, with D perhaps TRBD1 (5 bases). This CDR3 has 15 residues. V lost 7 bases to trimming and J lost 3 bases, with 15 bases between them. Per germline, CDR1 LNHDA and CDR2 SQIVND (reference sequence). The CDR3 DNA reads as TGTGCCAGTAATATTGGAGGGACGGCTAATGAAAAACTGTTTTTT. This translates into CASNIGGTANEKLFF.